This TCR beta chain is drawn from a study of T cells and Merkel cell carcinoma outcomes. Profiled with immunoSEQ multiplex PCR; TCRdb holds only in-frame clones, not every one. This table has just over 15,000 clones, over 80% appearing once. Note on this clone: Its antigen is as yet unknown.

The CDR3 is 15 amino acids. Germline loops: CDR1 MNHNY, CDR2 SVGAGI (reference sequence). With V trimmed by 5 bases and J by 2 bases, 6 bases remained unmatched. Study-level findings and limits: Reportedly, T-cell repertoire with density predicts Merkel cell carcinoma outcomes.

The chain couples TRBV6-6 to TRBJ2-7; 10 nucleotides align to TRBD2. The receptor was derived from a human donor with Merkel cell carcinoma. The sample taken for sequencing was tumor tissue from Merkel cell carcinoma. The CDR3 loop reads CASSHGLAVAYEQYF. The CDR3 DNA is TGTGCCAGCAGTCACGGACTAGCGGTCGCCTACGAGCAGTACTTC.